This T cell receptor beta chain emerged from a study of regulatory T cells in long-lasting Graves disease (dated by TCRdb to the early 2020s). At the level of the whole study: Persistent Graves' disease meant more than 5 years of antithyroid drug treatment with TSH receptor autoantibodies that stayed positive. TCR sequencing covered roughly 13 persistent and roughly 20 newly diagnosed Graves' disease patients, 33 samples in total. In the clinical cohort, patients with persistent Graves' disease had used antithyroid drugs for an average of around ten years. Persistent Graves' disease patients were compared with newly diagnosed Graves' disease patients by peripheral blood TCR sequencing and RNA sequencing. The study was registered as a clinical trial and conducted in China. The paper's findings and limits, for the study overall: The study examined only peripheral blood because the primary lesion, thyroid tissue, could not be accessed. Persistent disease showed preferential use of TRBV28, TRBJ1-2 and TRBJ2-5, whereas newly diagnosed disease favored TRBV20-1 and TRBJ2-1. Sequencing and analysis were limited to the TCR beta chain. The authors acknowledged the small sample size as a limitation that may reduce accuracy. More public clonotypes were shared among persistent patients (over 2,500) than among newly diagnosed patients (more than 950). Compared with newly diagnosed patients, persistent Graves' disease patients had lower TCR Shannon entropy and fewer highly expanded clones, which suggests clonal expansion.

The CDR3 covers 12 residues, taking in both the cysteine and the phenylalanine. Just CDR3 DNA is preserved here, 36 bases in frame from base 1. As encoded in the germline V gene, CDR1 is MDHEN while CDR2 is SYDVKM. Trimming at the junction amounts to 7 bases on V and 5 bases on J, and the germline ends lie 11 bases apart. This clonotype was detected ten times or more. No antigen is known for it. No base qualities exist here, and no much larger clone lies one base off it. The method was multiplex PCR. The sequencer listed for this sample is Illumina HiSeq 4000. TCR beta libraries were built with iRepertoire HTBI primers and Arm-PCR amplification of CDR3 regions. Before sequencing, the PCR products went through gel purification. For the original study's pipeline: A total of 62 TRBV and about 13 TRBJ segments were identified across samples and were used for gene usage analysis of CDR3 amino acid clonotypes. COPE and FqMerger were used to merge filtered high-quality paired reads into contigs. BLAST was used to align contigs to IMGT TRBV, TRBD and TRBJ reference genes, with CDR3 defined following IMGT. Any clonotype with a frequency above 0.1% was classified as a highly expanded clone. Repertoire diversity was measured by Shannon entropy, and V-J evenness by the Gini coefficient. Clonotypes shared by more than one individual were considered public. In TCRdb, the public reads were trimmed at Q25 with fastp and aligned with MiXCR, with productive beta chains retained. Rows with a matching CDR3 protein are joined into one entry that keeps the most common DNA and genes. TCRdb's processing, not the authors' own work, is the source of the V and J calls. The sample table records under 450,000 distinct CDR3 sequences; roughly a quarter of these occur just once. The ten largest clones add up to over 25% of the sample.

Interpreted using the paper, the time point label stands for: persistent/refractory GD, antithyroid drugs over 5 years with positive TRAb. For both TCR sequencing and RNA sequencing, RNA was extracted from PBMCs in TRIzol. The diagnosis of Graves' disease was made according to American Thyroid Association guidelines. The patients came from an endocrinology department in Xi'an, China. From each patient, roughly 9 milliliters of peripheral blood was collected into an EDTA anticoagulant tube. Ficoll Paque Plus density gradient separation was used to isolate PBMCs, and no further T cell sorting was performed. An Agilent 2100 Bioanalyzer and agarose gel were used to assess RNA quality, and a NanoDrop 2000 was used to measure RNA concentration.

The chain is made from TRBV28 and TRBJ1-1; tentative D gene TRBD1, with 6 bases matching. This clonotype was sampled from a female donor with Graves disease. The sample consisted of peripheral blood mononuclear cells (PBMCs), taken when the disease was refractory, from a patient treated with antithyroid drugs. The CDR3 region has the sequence CASKQGRTEAFF. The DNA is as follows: TGTGCCAGCAAGCAGGGGCGGACTGAAGCTTTCTTT.